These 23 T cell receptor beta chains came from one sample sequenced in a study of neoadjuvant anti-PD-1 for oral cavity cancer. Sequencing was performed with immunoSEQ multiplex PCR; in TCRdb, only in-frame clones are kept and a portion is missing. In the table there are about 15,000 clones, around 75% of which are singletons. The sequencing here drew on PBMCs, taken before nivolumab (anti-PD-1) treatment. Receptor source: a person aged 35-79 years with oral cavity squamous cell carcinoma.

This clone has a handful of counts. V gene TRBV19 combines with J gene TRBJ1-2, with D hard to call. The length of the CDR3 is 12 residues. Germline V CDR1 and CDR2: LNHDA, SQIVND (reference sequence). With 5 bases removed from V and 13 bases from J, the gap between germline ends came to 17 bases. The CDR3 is CASSLRPSRRTF. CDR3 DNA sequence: TGTGCCAGTAGTCTCCGGCCGTCCCGCCGCACCTTC.

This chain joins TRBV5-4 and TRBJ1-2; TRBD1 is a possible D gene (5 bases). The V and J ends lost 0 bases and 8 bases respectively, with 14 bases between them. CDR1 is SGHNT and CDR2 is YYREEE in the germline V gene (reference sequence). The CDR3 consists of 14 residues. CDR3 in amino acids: CASSLAGQGGGYTF. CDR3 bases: TGTGCCAGCAGCTTGGCCGGGCAGGGAGGCGGCTACACCTTC.

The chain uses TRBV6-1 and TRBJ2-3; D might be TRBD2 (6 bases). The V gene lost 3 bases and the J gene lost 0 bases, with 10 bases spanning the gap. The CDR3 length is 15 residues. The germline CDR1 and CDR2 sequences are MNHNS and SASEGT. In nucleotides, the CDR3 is TGTGCCAGCAGTGATGTGGGGACTAGCACAGATACGCAGTATTTT. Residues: CASSDVGTSTDTQYF.

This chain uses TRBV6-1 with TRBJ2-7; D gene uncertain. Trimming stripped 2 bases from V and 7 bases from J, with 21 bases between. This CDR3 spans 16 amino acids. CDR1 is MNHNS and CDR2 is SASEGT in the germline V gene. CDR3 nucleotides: TGTGCCAGCAGTGAATCGGGTGGGGTTAAACCGTGGGAGCAGTACTTC. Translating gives CASSESGGVKPWEQYF.

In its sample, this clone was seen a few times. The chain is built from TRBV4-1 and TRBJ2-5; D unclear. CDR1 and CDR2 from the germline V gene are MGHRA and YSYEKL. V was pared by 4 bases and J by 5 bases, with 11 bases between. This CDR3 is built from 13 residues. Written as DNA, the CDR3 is TGCGCCAGCAGCCGAATTCCTAGGGAGACCCAGTACTTC. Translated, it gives CASSRIPRETQYF.

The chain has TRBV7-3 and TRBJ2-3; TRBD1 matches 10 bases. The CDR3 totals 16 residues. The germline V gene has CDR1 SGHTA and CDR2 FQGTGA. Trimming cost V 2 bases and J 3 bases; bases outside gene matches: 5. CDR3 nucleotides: TGTGCCAGCAGCTTAGGCGGGACAGGGGTGACAGATACGCAGTATTTT. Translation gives CASSLGGTGVTDTQYF. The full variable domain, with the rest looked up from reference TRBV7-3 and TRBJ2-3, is GAGVSQTPSNKVTEKGKYVELRCDPISGHTALYWYRQSLGQGPEFLIYFQGTGAADDSGLPNDRFFAVRPEGSVSTLKIQRTERGDSAVYLCASSLGGTGVTDTQYFGPGTRLTVL.

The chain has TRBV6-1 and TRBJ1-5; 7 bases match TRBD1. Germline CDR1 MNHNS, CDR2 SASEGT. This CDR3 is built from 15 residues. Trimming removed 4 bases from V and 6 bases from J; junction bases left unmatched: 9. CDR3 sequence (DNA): TGTGCCAGCAGTGCTGACAGGGATCGCAGTCAGCCCCAGCATTTT. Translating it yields CASSADRDRSQPQHF.

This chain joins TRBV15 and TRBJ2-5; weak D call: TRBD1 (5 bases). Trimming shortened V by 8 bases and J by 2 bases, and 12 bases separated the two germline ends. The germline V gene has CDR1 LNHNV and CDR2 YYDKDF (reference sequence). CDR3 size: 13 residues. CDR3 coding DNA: TGTGCCACCCGCCAGGGATCACAAGAGACCCAGTACTTC. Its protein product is CATRQGSQETQYF.

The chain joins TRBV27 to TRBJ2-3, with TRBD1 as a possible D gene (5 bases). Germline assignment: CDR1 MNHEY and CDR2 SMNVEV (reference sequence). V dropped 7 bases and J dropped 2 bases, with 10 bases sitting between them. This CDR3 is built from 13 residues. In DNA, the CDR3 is TGTGCCAGCATGGGGCGGCTCACAGATACGCAGTATTTT. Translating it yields CASMGRLTDTQYF.

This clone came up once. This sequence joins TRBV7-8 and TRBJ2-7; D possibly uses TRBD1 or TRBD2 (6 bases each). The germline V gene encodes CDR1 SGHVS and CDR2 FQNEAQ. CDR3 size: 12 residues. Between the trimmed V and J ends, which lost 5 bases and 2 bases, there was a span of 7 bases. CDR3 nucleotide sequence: TGTGCCAGCAGCAGGGGGGCCTACGAGCAGTACTTC. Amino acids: CASSRGAYEQYF.

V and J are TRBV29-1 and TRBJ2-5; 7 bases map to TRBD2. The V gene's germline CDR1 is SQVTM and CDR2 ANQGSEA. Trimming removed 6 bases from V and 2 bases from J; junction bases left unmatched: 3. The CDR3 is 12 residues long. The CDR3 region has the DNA TGCAGCGTCCGGGGAGGGCAAGAGACCCAGTACTTC. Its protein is CSVRGGQETQYF.

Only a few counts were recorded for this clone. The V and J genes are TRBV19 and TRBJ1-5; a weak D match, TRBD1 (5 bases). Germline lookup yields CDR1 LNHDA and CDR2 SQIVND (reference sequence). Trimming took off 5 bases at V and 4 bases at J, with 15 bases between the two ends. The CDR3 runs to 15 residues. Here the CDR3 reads CASSRGGIGNQPQHF. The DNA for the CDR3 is TGTGCCAGTAGTCGGGGGGGTATCGGGAATCAGCCCCAGCATTTT.

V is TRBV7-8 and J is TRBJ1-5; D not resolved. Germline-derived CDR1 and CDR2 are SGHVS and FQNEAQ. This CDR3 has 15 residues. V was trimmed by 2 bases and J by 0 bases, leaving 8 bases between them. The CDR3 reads CASSLLGNSNQPQHF. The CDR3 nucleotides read TGTGCCAGCAGCTTATTAGGTAATAGCAATCAGCCCCAGCATTTT.

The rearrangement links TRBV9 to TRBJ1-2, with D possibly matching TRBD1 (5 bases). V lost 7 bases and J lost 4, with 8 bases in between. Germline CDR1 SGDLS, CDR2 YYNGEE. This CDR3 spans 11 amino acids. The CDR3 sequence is CASGGGYGYTF. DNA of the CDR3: TGTGCCAGCGGTGGGGGCTATGGCTACACCTTC. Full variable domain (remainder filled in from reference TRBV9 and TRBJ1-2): DSGVTQTPKHLITATGQRVTLRCSPRSGDLSVYWYQQSLDQGLQFLIQYYNGEERAKGNILERFSAQQFPDLHSELNLSSLELGDSALYFCASGGGYGYTFGSGTRLTVV.

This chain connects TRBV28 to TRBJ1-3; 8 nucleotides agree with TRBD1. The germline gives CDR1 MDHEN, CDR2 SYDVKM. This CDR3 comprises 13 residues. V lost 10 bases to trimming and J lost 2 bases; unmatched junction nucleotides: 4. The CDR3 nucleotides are TGTGCCAACCAGGACAGGGCTGGAAACACCATATATTTT. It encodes CANQDRAGNTIYF.

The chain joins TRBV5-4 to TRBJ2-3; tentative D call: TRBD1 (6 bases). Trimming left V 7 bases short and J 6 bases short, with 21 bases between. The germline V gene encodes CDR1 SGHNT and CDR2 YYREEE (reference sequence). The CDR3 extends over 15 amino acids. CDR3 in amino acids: CASGKPGQRGDTQYF. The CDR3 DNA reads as TGTGCCAGCGGAAAGCCGGGCCAGAGGGGGGATACGCAGTATTTT. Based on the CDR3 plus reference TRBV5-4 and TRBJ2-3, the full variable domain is ETGVTQSPTHLIKTRGQQVTLRCSSQSGHNTVSWYQQALGQGPQFIFQYYREEENGRGNFPPRFSGLQFPNYSSELNVNALELDDSALYLCASGKPGQRGDTQYFGPGTRLTVL.

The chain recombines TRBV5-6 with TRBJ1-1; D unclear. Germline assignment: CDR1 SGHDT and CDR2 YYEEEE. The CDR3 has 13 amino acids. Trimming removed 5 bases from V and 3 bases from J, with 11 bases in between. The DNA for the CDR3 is TGTGCCAGCAGAGAAGGGATTTACACTGAAGCTTTCTTT. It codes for CASREGIYTEAFF.

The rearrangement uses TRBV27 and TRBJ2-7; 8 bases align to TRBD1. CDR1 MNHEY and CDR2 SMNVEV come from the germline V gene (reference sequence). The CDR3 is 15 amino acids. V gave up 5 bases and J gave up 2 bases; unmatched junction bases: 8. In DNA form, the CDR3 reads TGTGCCAGCAGTCCCAGGGGGACAGGAGCCTACGAGCAGTACTTC. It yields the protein CASSPRGTGAYEQYF.

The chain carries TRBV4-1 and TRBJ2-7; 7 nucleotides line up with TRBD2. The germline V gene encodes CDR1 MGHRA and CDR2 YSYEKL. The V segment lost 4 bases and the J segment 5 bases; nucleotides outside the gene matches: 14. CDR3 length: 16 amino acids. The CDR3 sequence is CASSPQAGTTFHEQYF. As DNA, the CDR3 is TGCGCCAGCAGCCCCCAGGCCGGGACTACCTTCCACGAGCAGTACTTC.

The CDR3 bases are TGTGCCAGCAGCGAGGCGTACCGAGCTAACTATGGCTACACCTTC. As protein: CASSEAYRANYGYTF. The chain has TRBV21-1 and TRBJ1-2. TRBV21-1 is flagged as a pseudogene. This CDR3 has 15 residues.

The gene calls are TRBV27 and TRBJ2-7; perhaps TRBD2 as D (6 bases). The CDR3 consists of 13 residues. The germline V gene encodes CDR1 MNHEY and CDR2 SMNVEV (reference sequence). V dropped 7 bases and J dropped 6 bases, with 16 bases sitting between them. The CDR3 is CASKGAGTGEQYF. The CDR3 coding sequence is TGTGCCAGCAAAGGTGCGGGAACAGGCGAGCAGTACTTC.

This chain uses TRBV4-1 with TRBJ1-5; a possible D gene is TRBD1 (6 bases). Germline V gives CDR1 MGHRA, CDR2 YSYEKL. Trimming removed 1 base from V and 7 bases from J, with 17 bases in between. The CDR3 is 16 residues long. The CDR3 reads CASSQAYTGLGQPQHF. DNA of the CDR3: TGCGCCAGCAGCCAAGCCTATACAGGGCTGGGGCAGCCCCAGCATTTT.

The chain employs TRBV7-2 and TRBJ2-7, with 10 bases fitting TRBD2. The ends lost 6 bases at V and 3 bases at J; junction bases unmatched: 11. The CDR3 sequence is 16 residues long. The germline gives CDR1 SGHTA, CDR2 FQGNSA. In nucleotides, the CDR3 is TGTGCCAGCAGACTTTGGACTAGCGGCCTCGGCTACGAGCAGTACTTC. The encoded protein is CASRLWTSGLGYEQYF.